Presented here are 6 T cell receptor beta chains from one specimen sequenced in a study of technical replicates of blood from several donors. Method: immunoSEQ multiplex PCR; TCRdb's copy keeps in-frame clones and lacks some. The sample records under 65,000 clones, 92% being singletons. Sample: PBMCs. Receptors originate from a human donor in good health. Some clones in this sample may be carry-over from other donors' samples.

The chain carries TRBV9 and TRBJ2-7; weak D call: TRBD1 (5 bases). From germline, CDR1 is SGDLS and CDR2 YYNGEE. The CDR3 has 15 residues. V lost 3 bases to trimming and J lost 3 bases, with 16 bases between them. The CDR3 region has the DNA TGTGCCAGCAGCGGACAACAAGGGGCGAGCTACGAGCAGTACTTC. This codes for CASSGQQGASYEQYF.

This chain links TRBV7-2 with TRBJ2-3; 8 bases align to TRBD2. Germline trimming cut 8 bases from V and 6 bases from J; bases unmatched to any gene: 4. CDR3 length: 12 amino acids. The germline V gene has CDR1 SGHTA and CDR2 FQGNSA. The CDR3 here is CASATGGDTQYF. The CDR3 DNA is TGTGCCAGCGCTACGGGGGGGGATACGCAGTATTTT.

The chain combines TRBV7-3 with TRBJ2-3; 7 bases are a match to TRBD2. Germline CDR1 SGHTA, CDR2 FQGTGA. V lost 4 bases, J lost 0 bases, and 7 bases stayed unmatched. The CDR3 covers 16 residues. The CDR3 here is CASSSRASGSTDTQYF. In DNA, the CDR3 is TGTGCCAGCAGCTCTAGGGCTAGCGGCAGCACAGATACGCAGTATTTT. Together with reference TRBV7-3 and TRBJ2-3, the CDR3 gives the full variable domain: GAGVSQTPSNKVTEKGKYVELRCDPISGHTALYWYRQSLGQGPEFLIYFQGTGAADDSGLPNDRFFAVRPEGSVSTLKIQRTERGDSAVYLCASSSRASGSTDTQYFGPGTRLTVL.

This rearrangement joins TRBV15 to TRBJ2-3; the D gene is possibly TRBD2 (6 bases). The V end lost 3 bases, the J end lost 2 bases, and 9 bases lay between the germline ends. The CDR3 runs to 14 residues. Per germline, CDR1 LNHNV and CDR2 YYDKDF (reference sequence). The CDR3 loop reads CATSRGGLTDTQYF. CDR3 bases: TGTGCCACCAGCAGGGGGGGACTCACAGATACGCAGTATTTT. Full variable domain (rest looked up from reference TRBV15 and TRBJ2-3): DAMVIQNPRYQVTQFGKPVTLSCSQTLNHNVMYWYQQKSSQAPKLLFHYYDKDFNNEADTPDNFQSRRPNTSFCFLDIRSPGLGDTAMYLCATSRGGLTDTQYFGPGTRLTVL.

The chain employs TRBV7-6 and TRBJ2-7; no clear D. V lost 10 bases, J lost 0 bases, and 13 bases lay in between. Germline loops: CDR1 SGHVS, CDR2 FNYEAQ. The CDR3 contains 13 residues. The CDR3 sequence is CATSSTRSYEQYF. The CDR3 region has the DNA TGTGCCACGTCTTCGACACGCTCCTACGAGCAGTACTTC.

The chain couples TRBV7-6 to TRBJ1-2; TRBD1 aligns across 8 bases. The length of the CDR3 is 15 residues. Trimming at V came to 5 bases and at J to 4 bases, leaving 9 bases not matched to a gene. Germline-derived CDR1 and CDR2 are SGHVS and FNYEAQ. CDR3 DNA: TGTGCCAGCAGCCCGGACAGGGAAGTTGGCTATGGCTACACCTTC. Its protein is CASSPDREVGYGYTF.